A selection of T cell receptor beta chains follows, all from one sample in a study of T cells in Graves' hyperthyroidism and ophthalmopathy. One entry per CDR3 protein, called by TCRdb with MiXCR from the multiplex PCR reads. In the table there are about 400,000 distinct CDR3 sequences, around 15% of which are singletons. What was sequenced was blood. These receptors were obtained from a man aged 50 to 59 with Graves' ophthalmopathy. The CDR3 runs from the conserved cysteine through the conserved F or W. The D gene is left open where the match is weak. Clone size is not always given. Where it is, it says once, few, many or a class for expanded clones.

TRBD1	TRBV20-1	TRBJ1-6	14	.	TGCAGTGCTAGAGGGTCAGGGGGCCGTTCACCCCTCCACTTT	CSARGSGGRSPLHF
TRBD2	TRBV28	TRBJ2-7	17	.	TGTGCCAGCAGGGAGGACTCTCGGACTAGCGGTTCCTACGAGCAGTACTTC	CASREDSRTSGSYEQYF
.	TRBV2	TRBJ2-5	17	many	TGTGCCAGCATGGAGGGCGTGGGGTCTATAGGAGGAGAGACCCAGTACTTC	CASMEGVGSIGGETQYF
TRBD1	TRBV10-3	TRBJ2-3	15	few	TGTGCCATCAACCCGGACAGGGGCGCGGGAGATACGCAGTATTTT	CAINPDRGAGDTQYF
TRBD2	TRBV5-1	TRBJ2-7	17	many	TGCGCCAGCAGCGCATATGCCACTAGCGGGAACTCCTACGAGCAGTACTTC	CASSAYATSGNSYEQYF
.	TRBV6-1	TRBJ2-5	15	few	TGTGCCAGCAGTAAAGCAGGGATAGGAGCAGAGACCCAGTACTTC	CASSKAGIGAETQYF
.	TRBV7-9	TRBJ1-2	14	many	TGTGCCAGCAGCTTAGGGCCAGGGTCAGATGGCTACACCTTC	CASSLGPGSDGYTF
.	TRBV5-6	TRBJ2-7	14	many	TGTGCCAGCAGCTTGGCCAGGGCGTCCGACGAGCAGTACTTC	CASSLARASDEQYF
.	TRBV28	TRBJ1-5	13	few	TGTGCCAGCACCAAATATAGCAATCAGCCCCAGCATTTT	CASTKYSNQPQHF
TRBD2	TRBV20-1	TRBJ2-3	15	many	TGCAGTGCTAGCCCCTTAGCGGGAGTTTCAGATACGCAGTATTTT	CSASPLAGVSDTQYF
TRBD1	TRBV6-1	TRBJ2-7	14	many	TGTGCCAGCAGTGTAAAACAGGGGGCATACGAGCAGTACTTC	CASSVKQGAYEQYF
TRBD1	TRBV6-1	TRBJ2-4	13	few	TGTGCCAGCAGTCCCTCCGGGACAGGGGCTCAGTACTTC	CASSPSGTGAQYF
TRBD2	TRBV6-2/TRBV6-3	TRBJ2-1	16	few	TGTGCCAGCGGTTACTCGCGGACTAGGAATGTGGATGAGCAGTTCTTC	CASGYSRTRNVDEQFF
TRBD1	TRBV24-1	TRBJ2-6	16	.	TGTGCCACCAGTGACCAGACAGGGGTCGGGGCCAACGTCCTGACTTTC	CATSDQTGVGANVLTF
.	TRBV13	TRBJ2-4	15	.	TGTGCCAGCAGCTTCGGGCGGGCCCAAGCGAACATTCAGTACTTC	CASSFGRAQANIQYF
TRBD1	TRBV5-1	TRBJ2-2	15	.	TGCGCCAGCAGCAGGGGACAGCCGAACACCGGGGAGCTGTTTTTT	CASSRGQPNTGELFF
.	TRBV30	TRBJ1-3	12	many	TGTGCCTGGAGTGTCTTCAGGGGCACCATATATTTT	CAWSVFRGTIYF
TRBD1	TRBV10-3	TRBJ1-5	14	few	TGTGCCACCAGAGGCGCAGGGGGCGCGGAGCCCCAGCATTTT	CATRGAGGAEPQHF
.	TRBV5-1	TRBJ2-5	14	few	TGCGCCAGCAGCCACCTGACAGCCCAAGAGACCCAGTACTTC	CASSHLTAQETQYF
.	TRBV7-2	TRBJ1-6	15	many	TGTGCCAGCAGCCACAGACAGTCCTATAATTCACCCCTCCACTTT	CASSHRQSYNSPLHF
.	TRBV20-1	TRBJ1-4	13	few	TGCAGTGCTAGACAGGGGTCTAATGAAAAACTGTTTTTT	CSARQGSNEKLFF
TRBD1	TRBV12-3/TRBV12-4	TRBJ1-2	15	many	TGTGCCAGCAGTGCCACAGGGGGGAAAAACTATGGCTACACCTTC	CASSATGGKNYGYTF
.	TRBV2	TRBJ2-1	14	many	TGTGCCAGCCTAAGGGGGTTACGCTACAATGAGCAGTTCTTC	CASLRGLRYNEQFF